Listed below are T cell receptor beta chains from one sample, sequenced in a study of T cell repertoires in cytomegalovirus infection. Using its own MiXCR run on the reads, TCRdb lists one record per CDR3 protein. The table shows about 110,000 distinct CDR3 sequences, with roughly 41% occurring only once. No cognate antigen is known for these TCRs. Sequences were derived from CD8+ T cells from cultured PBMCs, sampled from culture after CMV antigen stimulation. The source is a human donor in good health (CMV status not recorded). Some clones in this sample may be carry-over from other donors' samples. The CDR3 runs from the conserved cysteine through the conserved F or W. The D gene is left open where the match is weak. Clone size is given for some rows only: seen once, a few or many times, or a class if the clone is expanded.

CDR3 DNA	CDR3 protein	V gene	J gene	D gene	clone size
TGCAGTGCTAGAGAAAGGGGACTAGCGGGGGGGCCCATCAGCTACGAGCAGTACTTC	CSARERGLAGGPISYEQYF	TRBV20-1	TRBJ2-7	TRBD2	.
TGTGCCAGCAGCCCGGGGGTGGGACAAGCCTATGGCTACACCTTC	CASSPGVGQAYGYTF	TRBV7-2	TRBJ1-2	.	many
TGTGCCAGCAGCCTGGAAATAGGTCGCACAGATACGCAGTATTTT	CASSLEIGRTDTQYF	TRBV9	TRBJ2-3	.	many
TGTGCCAGCAGCTCCCCGGTCTACGAGCAGTACTTC	CASSSPVYEQYF	TRBV7-9	TRBJ2-7	.	few
TGTGCCAGCAGCTCATCAGGGAGTGAAGCTTTCTTT	CASSSSGSEAFF	TRBV7-9	TRBJ1-1	.	few
TGTGCCAGCAGTTTATGGACTGATGGATCCTATAATTCACCCCTCCACTTT	CASSLWTDGSYNSPLHF	TRBV27	TRBJ1-6	.	.
TGCGCCAGCAGCTTGGAACCCCCGGACAACTCCTACGAGCAGTACTTC	CASSLEPPDNSYEQYF	TRBV5-1	TRBJ2-7	.	many
TGTGCCAGCAGTTTGGGGGCGTACGAGCAGTACTTC	CASSLGAYEQYF	TRBV12-3/TRBV12-4	TRBJ2-7	.	many
TGTGCCAGCAGCCCTATAGCGGGGGGCACCGGTGAGACCCAGTACTTC	CASSPIAGGTGETQYF	TRBV7-6	TRBJ2-5	TRBD2	.
TGTGCCAGCAGCGTAGGGGTAGCGGGGGGTTCCTACAATGAGCAGTTCTTC	CASSVGVAGGSYNEQFF	TRBV9	TRBJ2-1	TRBD2	.
TGTGCCAAGACTGCTGGAAACACCATATATTTT	CAKTAGNTIYF	TRBV12-3/TRBV12-4	TRBJ1-3	.	few
TGTGCCAGCAGTGAGGGGACAGCCGTGGCCCAGTACTTC	CASSEGTAVAQYF	TRBV6-1	TRBJ2-5	TRBD1	many
TGTGCCAGCAGCTCTCCCGACCTACTGAAATTTCAAGAGACCCAGTACTTC	CASSSPDLLKFQETQYF	TRBV7-9	TRBJ2-5	.	.
TGCGCCAGCAGCCTGTCAAAGGGTAATGAAGCTTTCTTT	CASSLSKGNEAFF	TRBV5-1	TRBJ1-1	.	.
TGCAGTGCTAGAGGGGTAGGGACTGCCAAAAACATTCAGTACTTC	CSARGVGTAKNIQYF	TRBV20-1	TRBJ2-4	.	few
TGTGCCAGCAGCTTAGATCTCGCCGGGGGGGATCAAGAGACCCAGTACTTC	CASSLDLAGGDQETQYF	TRBV11-2	TRBJ2-5	TRBD2	.
TGTGCCAGCAGCGACCCAGCGGGGGGGCCCGATACGCAGTATTTT	CASSDPAGGPDTQYF	TRBV9	TRBJ2-3	TRBD2	few
TGTGCCAGCACGGTAGCGGACAGCTACGAGCAGTACTTC	CASTVADSYEQYF	TRBV2	TRBJ2-7	.	many
TGTGCCATCAGTGGAGGGGGGGCTGGAGGAGAGACCCAGTACTTC	CAISGGGAGGETQYF	TRBV10-3	TRBJ2-5	.	.
TGTGCCAGCAGCCAAGTTGGGCGGGGCAATGAGCAGTTCTTC	CASSQVGRGNEQFF	TRBV14	TRBJ2-1	.	many
TGCAGTGCTCCAGGGTCGGGCACAGATACGCAGTATTTT	CSAPGSGTDTQYF	TRBV20-1	TRBJ2-3	.	.
TGTGCCAGTAGATGGGGACTGATGAAGTTCTTC	CASRWGLMKFF	TRBV19	TRBJ2-1	.	.
TGTGCCAGCAGTTTCTTCAGCCCGACAGATACGCAGTATTTT	CASSFFSPTDTQYF	TRBV27	TRBJ2-3	.	few
TGTGCCAGCAACACCGGGACTCTCAGCGGCAATCAGCCGCAGCATTTT	CASNTGTLSGNQPQHF	TRBV6-1	TRBJ1-5	.	once
TGCGCCAGCAGCCTACGCCCCCCTAGCGGGGGGAACAATGAGCAGTTCTTC	CASSLRPPSGGNNEQFF	TRBV4-1	TRBJ2-1	TRBD2	few
TGTGCCAGCAGCCACTTGGCTCAACTGACGTACAATGAGCAGTTCTTC	CASSHLAQLTYNEQFF	TRBV28	TRBJ2-1	.	.
TGTGCCAGCACCCAACGGGGGGGAGAGGATGAAAAACTGTTTTTT	CASTQRGGEDEKLFF	TRBV12-3/TRBV12-4	TRBJ1-4	.	many
TGTGCCAGCAGTTTATTTTTAGGCCTGAACACCGGGGAGCTGTTTTTT	CASSLFLGLNTGELFF	TRBV27	TRBJ2-2	.	few
TGCAGTGCAGCTATAGGGGGCTATGGCTACACCTTC	CSAAIGGYGYTF	TRBV20-1	TRBJ1-2	.	.
TGTGCCAGCAGCTTAACCAGAAGTAGGCCCACAGATACGCAGTATTTT	CASSLTRSRPTDTQYF	TRBV7-3	TRBJ2-3	.	few
TGCGCCAGCAGCCTCCGCGGTGAAAAACTGTTTTTT	CASSLRGEKLFF	TRBV4-1	TRBJ1-4	.	.
TGTGCCAGCAGCAGCTCGGGACAGGGAGGTTGGGCTTTCTTT	CASSSSGQGGWAFF	TRBV7-9	TRBJ1-1	TRBD1	.
TGTGCCAGCAGCCCACCTACTAGCGGGTTTTCCTACAATGAGCAGTTCTTC	CASSPPTSGFSYNEQFF	TRBV7-9	TRBJ2-1	TRBD2	.
TGCGCCAGCAGCCCGGACATTGGGAATTCACCCCTCCACTTT	CASSPDIGNSPLHF	TRBV5-1	TRBJ1-6	.	.
TGTGCCAGCAGCGACAGGGTGCTGACCGGGGAGCTGTTTTTT	CASSDRVLTGELFF	TRBV2	TRBJ2-2	TRBD1	.
TGTGCCAGTAGTTGGGCGGACAACAATCAGCCCCAGCATTTT	CASSWADNNQPQHF	TRBV19	TRBJ1-5	.	few
TGTGCCAGTACCCCTGGGTCGAACACTGAAGCTTTCTTT	CASTPGSNTEAFF	TRBV19	TRBJ1-1	.	.
TGTGCCAGCAGCTCGACTGTCCGGGACAGTGCCGTTCGTGACACTGAAGCTTTCTTT	CASSSTVRDSAVRDTEAFF	TRBV5-5	TRBJ1-1	TRBD1	few
TGTGCCAGCAGCTTGGGCCAGTACTCCTACGAGCAGTACTTC	CASSLGQYSYEQYF	TRBV5-4	TRBJ2-7	.	.
TGTGCCACCAGCACGGGGGGCTACGAGCAGTACTTC	CATSTGGYEQYF	TRBV15	TRBJ2-7	TRBD2	many
TGCGCCAGCAGTGAGCTAACGGGGCGAACCGGGGCCAACGTCCTGACTTTC	CASSELTGRTGANVLTF	TRBV10-2	TRBJ2-6	.	many
TGTGCCAGCGGGGACATTTCGAACACCGGGGAGCTGTTTTTT	CASGDISNTGELFF	TRBV3-1	TRBJ2-2	.	.
TGTGCCAGTAGTTTTCCAGGGGGCGCTGACACCGGGGAGCTGTTTTTT	CASSFPGGADTGELFF	TRBV19	TRBJ2-2	TRBD1	.
TGTGCCACTGGACTACGAGGGCAGTACTTC	CATGLRGQYF	TRBV27	TRBJ2-7	.	.
TGTGCCAGCAGCAGAAATGAAGGCCCCTATAATTCACCCCTCCACTTT	CASSRNEGPYNSPLHF	TRBV7-3	TRBJ1-6	.	.
TGTGCCAGTAGTATAGATGGGGCTAGCGATCTTGGCACAGATACGCAGTATTTT	CASSIDGASDLGTDTQYF	TRBV19	TRBJ2-3	.	.
TGTGCCAGCAGCTTGGGAGAGAAGGAGGACACTGAAGCTTTCTTT	CASSLGEKEDTEAFF	TRBV5-7	TRBJ1-1	.	.
TGTGCCAGCAGCTTAGCGGGACAGCTCATCTCTGGGGCCAACGTCCTGACTTTC	CASSLAGQLISGANVLTF	TRBV7-2	TRBJ2-6	TRBD1	few
TGTGCCAGCAAAACATCAGGGTCCGACCTCTCCTACGAGCAGTACTTC	CASKTSGSDLSYEQYF	TRBV27	TRBJ2-7	.	.
TGCAGCGTTGGGCCTGGGACAGACTATGGCTACACCTTC	CSVGPGTDYGYTF	TRBV29-1	TRBJ1-2	TRBD1	.
TGCGCCAGCTGGGACAGATTTACAACTAATGAAAAACTGTTTTTT	CASWDRFTTNEKLFF	TRBV4-1	TRBJ1-4	TRBD1	.
TGCGCCAGCAGCTCTAGCGGGGGGGAAGAGACCCAGTACTTC	CASSSSGGEETQYF	TRBV4-1	TRBJ2-5	TRBD2	.